This TCR beta chain was profiled in a study of blood T cell repertoires in COVID-19. Overall study: Specimens from acute and convalescent COVID-19 originated in the United States, Italy and Spain. In each case, the material was cDNA or gDNA derived from T cells, B-cell-depleted T cells, or PBMCs.

Original data processing: By means of reference gene primer amplification, nucleated cell counts were estimated. TCRdb's table, derived via immunoSEQ multiplex PCR, lists solely in-frame clones and lacks some. The V and J calls and clone size are taken from that table; D and trimming were inferred from the DNA. The sample records around 190,000 clones, 86% being singletons. The origin of this receptor is a man aged 45-65 years with active or convalescent COVID-19. Sample: peripheral blood.

CDR3 sequence: CASTPQGATSNYGYTF. The DNA of the CDR3 is TGTGCCAGCACCCCCCAGGGGGCCACTTCTAACTATGGCTACACCTTC. This rearrangement joins TRBV7-9 to TRBJ1-2, with 8 bases lining up with TRBD1. The CDR3 spans 16 residues. Trimming cost V 7 bases and J 0 bases; bases outside gene matches: 10. Germline CDR1 reads SEHNR; CDR2 reads FQNEAQ (reference sequence).